The sequence of this T cell receptor beta chain was determined in a study of T-cell memory formation after mild COVID-19. Turning to the study itself: TCR clusters mostly belonged to single donors.

This clonotype was observed a handful of times. The antigen remains undetermined. Whole-study findings and limits: Contracting clones from day 15 to 85 showed balanced CD4/CD8; later expanders favored CD4+. Second-wave clones peaking on day 37 lacked confirmed SARS-CoV-2 specificity.

TCRdb independently ran MiXCR on the 5' RACE reads; one entry per CDR3 protein. The sample carries under 300,000 distinct CDR3 sequences, less than 9.5% recorded once. Input material: PBMCs or a T cell subset sorted from them (not recorded which). The clonotype originates from a man aged 18 to 30 who had mild COVID-19 (a few samples of this study predate the infection). Cell type and time point are not known.

CDR3 sequence: CASSWHGAWNQPQHF. In nucleotides, the CDR3 is TGTGCCAGCAGCTGGCATGGGGCTTGGAATCAGCCCCAGCATTTT. This chain joins TRBV7-2 and TRBJ1-5; perhaps TRBD1 as D (5 bases). The CDR3 has 15 residues. Germline CDR1 reads SGHTA; CDR2 reads FQGNSA. V was pared by 4 bases and J by 4 bases, with 14 bases between.